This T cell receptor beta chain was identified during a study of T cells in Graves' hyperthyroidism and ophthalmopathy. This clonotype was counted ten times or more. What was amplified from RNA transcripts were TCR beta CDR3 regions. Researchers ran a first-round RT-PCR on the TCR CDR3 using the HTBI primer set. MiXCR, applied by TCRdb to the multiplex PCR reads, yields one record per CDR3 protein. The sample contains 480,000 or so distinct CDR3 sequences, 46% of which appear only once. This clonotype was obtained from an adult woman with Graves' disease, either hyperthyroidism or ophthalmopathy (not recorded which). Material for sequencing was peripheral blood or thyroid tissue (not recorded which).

Here the CDR3 reads CASSLRQLTEAFF. The CDR3 coding sequence is TGTGCCAGCAGTTTACGACAGTTAACTGAAGCTTTCTTT. The chain has TRBV6-5 and TRBJ1-1, with D perhaps TRBD1 (5 bases). The CDR3 contains 13 residues. Germline values: CDR1 MNHEY, CDR2 SVGAGI. V shed 4 bases and J shed 5 bases, with 11 bases lying between them.